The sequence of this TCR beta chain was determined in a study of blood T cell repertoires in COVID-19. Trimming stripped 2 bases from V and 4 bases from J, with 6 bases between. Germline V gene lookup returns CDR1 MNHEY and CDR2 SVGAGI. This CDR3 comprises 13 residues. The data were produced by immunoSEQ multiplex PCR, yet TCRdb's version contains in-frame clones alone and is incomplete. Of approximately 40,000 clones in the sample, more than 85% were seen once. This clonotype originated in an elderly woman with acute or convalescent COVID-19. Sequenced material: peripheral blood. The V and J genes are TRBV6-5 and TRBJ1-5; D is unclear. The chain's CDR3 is CASSYDGNQPQHF. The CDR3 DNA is TGTGCCAGCAGTTACGACGGGAATCAGCCCCAGCATTTT.